This is a list of T cell receptor beta chains from one sample in a study of T cell changes during pregnancy in multiple sclerosis. Sequenced by immunoSEQ multiplex PCR; TCRdb stores in-frame clones only, minus some. The table lists roughly 7,900 clones, 70% to 90% of them singletons. Here the sequenced sample was CD8+ T cells from peripheral blood mononuclear cells, taken in the first trimester of pregnancy. The receptors shown here come from a female donor in good health, enrolled as a control in a pregnancy study. Both conserved end residues are part of each CDR3. The D gene is left open where the match is weak.

v_call,d_call,j_call,cdr3_nt,cdr3_aa
TRBV27,NA,TRBJ1-1,TGTGCCAGCAGTTCGTTAAGGGGGAACACTGAAGCTTTCTTT,CASSSLRGNTEAFF
TRBV4-1,NA,TRBJ2-2,TGCGCCAGCAGCCAATTGGAGGCCGATTTGAACACCGGGGAGCTGTTTTTT,CASSQLEADLNTGELFF
TRBV15,NA,TRBJ1-5,TGTGCCACCAGCAGAGAAGTGGTGGTGAGTAGCAATCAGCCCCAGCATTTT,CATSREVVVSSNQPQHF
TRBV25-1,TRBD1,TRBJ2-7,TGTGCCAGCAGTGAAATAGGACAGGGCTACGAGCAGTACTTC,CASSEIGQGYEQYF
TRBV6-4,TRBD2,TRBJ2-1,TGTGCCAGCAGCGTAGCGGGGGGGCCCAATGAGCAGTTCTTC,CASSVAGGPNEQFF
TRBV4-1,NA,TRBJ1-1,TGCGCCAGCAGCCAAGCGCCACGGACTGAAGCTTTCTTT,CASSQAPRTEAFF
TRBV2,TRBD1,TRBJ1-1,TGTGCCAGCACCCCCTTCCAGGGGGCAACGAACACTGAAGCTTTCTTT,CASTPFQGATNTEAFF
TRBV9,NA,TRBJ2-1,TGTGCCAGCAACACCCCAGCAGGGGGGAGCAAAAATGAGCAGTTCTTC,CASNTPAGGSKNEQFF
TRBV6-1,TRBD2,TRBJ2-1,TGTGCCAGCAGTGAAGAGGTAGCGGGCTACAATGAGCAGTTCTTC,CASSEEVAGYNEQFF
TRBV4-1,NA,TRBJ2-1,TGCGCCAGCAGCCAACCTAGGGTAGGGGTTGGGAATGAGCAGTTCTTC,CASSQPRVGVGNEQFF
TRBV5-1,TRBD1,TRBJ2-3,TGCGCCAGCAGCTTGGGACAGGGGGCGTCAGATACGCAGTATTTT,CASSLGQGASDTQYF
TRBV6-1,TRBD2,TRBJ2-2,TGTGCCAGCACCGCTTTGGGCGGGAGCACCGGGGAGCTGTTTTTT,CASTALGGSTGELFF